Described below is a single T cell receptor (beta chain) sequence and its context. Original methodology: The authors estimated nucleated cell counts from reference gene primer amplification. Profiling relied on immunoSEQ multiplex PCR, and the TCRdb table lists in-frame clones only, not all of them. The V and J calls and the clone size are those of that table, but D and trimming were determined from the DNA. The sample lists 270,000 or so clones; approximately 77% were seen once. These data are taken from a study of blood T cell repertoires in COVID-19. Across the whole study: Whether acute or convalescent, the COVID-19 samples came from the United States, Italy and Spain. The analysed material was cDNA or gDNA that came from T cells, B-cell-depleted T cells, or PBMCs.

The CDR3 contains 14 residues. Germline V gives CDR1 SGHAT, CDR2 FQNNGV. Trimming removed 1 base from V and 2 bases from J, with 7 bases in between. The clonotype originates from a woman aged 18-29 years with acute or convalescent COVID-19. The sample comprised peripheral blood. The chain carries TRBV11-2 and TRBJ2-3, with no clear D. The CDR3 loop is CASSLGRLTDTQYF. CDR3 in DNA: TGTGCCAGCAGCTTAGGCAGGCTCACAGATACGCAGTATTTT.